The subject of this entry is one T cell receptor beta chain. This record comes from a study of control samples from healthy donors and cancer patients. Using immunoSEQ multiplex PCR, the repertoire was profiled, and TCRdb retains in-frame clones only, with some absent. The sample yields under 100,000 clones, approximately 95% seen once. Germline assignment: CDR1 SEHNR and CDR2 FQNEAQ (reference sequence). With 2 bases clipped from V and 7 bases from J, the junction kept 6 bases outside the gene matches. The CDR3 spans 14 residues. This chain links TRBV7-9 with TRBJ1-2; 8 bases match TRBD1. Sequencing input: blood. This sequence originates from a woman younger than 45 in good health. The DNA of the CDR3 is TGTGCCAGCAGCTTAAACGACAGGGGCCCTGGCTACACCTTC. Translating gives CASSLNDRGPGYTF.